This T cell receptor beta chain is from a study of blood T cell repertoires in COVID-19. V gave up 3 bases and J gave up 4 bases, with 19 bases separating them. Germline-derived CDR1 and CDR2 are SGHDT and YYEEEE. The CDR3 covers 16 residues. Original handling: Estimated nucleated cell counts came from reference gene primer amplification. Sequencing used immunoSEQ multiplex PCR; TCRdb keeps in-frame clones, though not all of them. That table is the source of V, J and clone size, and D and trimming were worked out from the DNA. The repertoire holds 90,000 to 95,000 clones, with about 91% as singletons.

This receptor was obtained from a woman in her sixties or seventies with acute or convalescent COVID-19. The chain employs TRBV5-6 and TRBJ2-5, with D possibly being TRBD2 (5 bases). Sequenced: peripheral blood. The CDR3 reads CASSSRLEGIPETQYF. The CDR3 bases are TGTGCCAGCAGCTCTCGGCTAGAGGGTATACCAGAGACCCAGTACTTC.